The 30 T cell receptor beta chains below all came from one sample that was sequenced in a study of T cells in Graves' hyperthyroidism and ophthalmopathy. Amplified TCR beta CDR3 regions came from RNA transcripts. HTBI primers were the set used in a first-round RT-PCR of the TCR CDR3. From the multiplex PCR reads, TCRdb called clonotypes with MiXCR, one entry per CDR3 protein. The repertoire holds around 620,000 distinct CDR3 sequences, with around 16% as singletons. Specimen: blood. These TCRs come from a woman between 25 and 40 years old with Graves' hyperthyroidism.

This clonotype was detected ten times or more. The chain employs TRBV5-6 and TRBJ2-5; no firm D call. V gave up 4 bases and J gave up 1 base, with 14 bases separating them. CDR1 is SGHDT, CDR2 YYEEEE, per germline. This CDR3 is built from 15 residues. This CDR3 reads CASSTLQSTQETQYF. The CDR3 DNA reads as TGTGCCAGCAGCACCTTACAGTCAACCCAAGAGACCCAGTACTTC. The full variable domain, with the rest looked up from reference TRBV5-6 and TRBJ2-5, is DAGVTQSPTHLIKTRGQQVTLRCSPKSGHDTVSWYQQALGQGPQFIFQYYEEEERQRGNFPDRFSGHQFPNYSSELNVNALLLGDSALYLCASSTLQSTQETQYFGPGTRLLVL.

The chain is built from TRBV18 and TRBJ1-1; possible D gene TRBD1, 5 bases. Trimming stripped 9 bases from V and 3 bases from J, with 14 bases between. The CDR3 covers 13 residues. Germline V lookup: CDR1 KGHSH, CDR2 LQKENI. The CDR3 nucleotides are TGTGCCAGTCGCGCGTCAGGGCACACTGAAGCTTTCTTT. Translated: CASRASGHTEAFF.

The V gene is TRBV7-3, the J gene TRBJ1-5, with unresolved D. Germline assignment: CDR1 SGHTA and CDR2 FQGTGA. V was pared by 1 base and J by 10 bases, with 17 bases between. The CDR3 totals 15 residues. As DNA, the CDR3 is TGTGCCAGCAGCTTAATCGTTTTATTTTGGACCCCCCAGCATTTT. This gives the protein CASSLIVLFWTPQHF.

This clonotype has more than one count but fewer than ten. CDR3 loop: CASSYRGGPDTGELFF. CDR3 coding DNA: TGTGCCAGTAGCTATAGGGGAGGGCCCGACACCGGGGAGCTGTTTTTT. The rearrangement links TRBV19 to TRBJ2-2, with TRBD2 matching over 7 bases. Germline V gives CDR1 LNHDA, CDR2 SQIVND (reference sequence). The CDR3 has 16 amino acids. Trimming at V came to 6 bases and at J to 3 bases, leaving 10 bases not matched to a gene.

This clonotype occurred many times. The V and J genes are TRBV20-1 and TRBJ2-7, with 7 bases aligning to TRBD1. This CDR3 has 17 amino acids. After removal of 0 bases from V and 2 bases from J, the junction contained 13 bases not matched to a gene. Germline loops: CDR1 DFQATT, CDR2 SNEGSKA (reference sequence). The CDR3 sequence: CSARDHILGTVAYEQYF. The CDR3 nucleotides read TGCAGTGCTAGAGATCACATTCTAGGGACAGTGGCCTACGAGCAGTACTTC.

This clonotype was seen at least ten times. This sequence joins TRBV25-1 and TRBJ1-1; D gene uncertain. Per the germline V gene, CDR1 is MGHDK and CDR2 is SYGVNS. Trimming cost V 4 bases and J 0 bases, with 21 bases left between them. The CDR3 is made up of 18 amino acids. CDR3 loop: CASSASGEDFYMNTEAFF. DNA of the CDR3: TGTGCCAGCAGTGCGAGTGGAGAGGACTTTTACATGAACACTGAAGCTTTCTTT.

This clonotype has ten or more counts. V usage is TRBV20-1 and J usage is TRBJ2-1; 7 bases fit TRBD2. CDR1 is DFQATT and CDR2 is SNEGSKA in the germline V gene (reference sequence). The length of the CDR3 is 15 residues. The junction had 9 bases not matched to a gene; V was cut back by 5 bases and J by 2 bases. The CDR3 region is CSAPPERGPYNEQFF. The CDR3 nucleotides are TGCAGTGCTCCCCCCGAGCGGGGTCCCTACAATGAGCAGTTCTTC.

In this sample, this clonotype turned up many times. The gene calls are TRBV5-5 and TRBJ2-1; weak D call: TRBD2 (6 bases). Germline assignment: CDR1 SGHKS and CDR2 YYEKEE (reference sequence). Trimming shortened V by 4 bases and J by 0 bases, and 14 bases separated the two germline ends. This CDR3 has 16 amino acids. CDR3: CASSPHSGSSYNEQFF. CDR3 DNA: TGTGCCAGCAGCCCACATAGCGGCAGCTCCTACAATGAGCAGTTCTTC.

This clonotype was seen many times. The CDR3 bases are TGTGCCAGCAGTGACTTATCAGGGCCCGGGGAGCTGTTTTTT. This encodes CASSDLSGPGELFF. J is TRBJ2-2 and V is TRBV2, with a tentative D call TRBD1 (5 bases). V lost 3 bases to trimming and J lost 6 bases, with 11 bases between them. There are 14 residues in the CDR3. Germline V gene sequence: CDR1 SNHLY, CDR2 FYNNEI.

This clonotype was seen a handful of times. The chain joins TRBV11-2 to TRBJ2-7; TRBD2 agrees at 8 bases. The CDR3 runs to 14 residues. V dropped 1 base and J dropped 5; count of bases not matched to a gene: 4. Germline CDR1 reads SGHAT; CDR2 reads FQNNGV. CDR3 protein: CASSLAGGPNEQYF. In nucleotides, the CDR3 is TGTGCCAGCAGCTTAGCGGGAGGGCCCAACGAGCAGTACTTC.

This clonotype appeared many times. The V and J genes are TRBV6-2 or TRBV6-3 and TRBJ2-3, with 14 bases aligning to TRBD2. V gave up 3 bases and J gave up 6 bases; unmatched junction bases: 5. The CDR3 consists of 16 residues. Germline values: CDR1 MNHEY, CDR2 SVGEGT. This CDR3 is CASSYLGLAGADTQYF. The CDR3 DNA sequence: TGTGCCAGCAGTTATTTGGGACTAGCGGGAGCGGATACGCAGTATTTT.

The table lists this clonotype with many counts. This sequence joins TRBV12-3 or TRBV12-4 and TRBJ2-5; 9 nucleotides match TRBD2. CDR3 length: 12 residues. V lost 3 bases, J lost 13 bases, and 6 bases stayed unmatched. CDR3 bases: TGTGCCAGCAGTTTGGGCGGGGGGGTCCTGTACTTC. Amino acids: CASSLGGGVLYF.

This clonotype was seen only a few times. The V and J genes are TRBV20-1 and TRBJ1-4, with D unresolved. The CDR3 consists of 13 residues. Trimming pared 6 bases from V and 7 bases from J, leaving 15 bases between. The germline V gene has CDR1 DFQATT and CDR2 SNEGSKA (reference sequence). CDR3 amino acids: CSAASFGLEKLFF. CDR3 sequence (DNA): TGCAGTGCCGCCTCCTTCGGACTTGAAAAACTGTTTTTT.

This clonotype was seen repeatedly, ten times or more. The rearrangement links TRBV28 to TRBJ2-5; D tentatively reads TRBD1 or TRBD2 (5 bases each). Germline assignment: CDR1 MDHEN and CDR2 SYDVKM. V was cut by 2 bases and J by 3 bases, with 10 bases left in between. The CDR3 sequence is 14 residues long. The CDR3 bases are TGTGCCAGCAGTTTAGATCGGGACGAAGAGACCCAGTACTTC. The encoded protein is CASSLDRDEETQYF. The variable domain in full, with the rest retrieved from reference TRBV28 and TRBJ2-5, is DVKVTQSSRYLVKRTGEKVFLECVQDMDHENMFWYRQDPGLGLRLIYFSYDVKMKEKGDIPEGYSVSREKKERFSLILESASTNQTSMYLCASSLDRDEETQYFGPGTRLLVL.

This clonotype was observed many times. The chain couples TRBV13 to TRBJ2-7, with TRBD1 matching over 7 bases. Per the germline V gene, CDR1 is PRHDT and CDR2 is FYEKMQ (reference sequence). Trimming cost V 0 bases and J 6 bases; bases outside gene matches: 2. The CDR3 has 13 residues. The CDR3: CASSLGDRSEQYF. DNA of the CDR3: TGTGCCAGCAGCTTAGGGGACAGGTCCGAGCAGTACTTC.

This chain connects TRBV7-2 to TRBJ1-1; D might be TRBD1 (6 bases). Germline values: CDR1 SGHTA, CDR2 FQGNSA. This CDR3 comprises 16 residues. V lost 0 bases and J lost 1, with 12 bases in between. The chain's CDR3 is CASSLARTVRNTEAFF. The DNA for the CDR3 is TGTGCCAGCAGCTTAGCCCGGACAGTTAGGAACACTGAAGCTTTCTTT.

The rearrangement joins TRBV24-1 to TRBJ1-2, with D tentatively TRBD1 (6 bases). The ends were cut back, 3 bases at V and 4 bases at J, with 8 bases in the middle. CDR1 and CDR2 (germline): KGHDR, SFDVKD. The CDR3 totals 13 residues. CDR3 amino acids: CATSDQGGYGYTF. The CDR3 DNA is TGTGCCACCAGTGATCAAGGGGGCTATGGCTACACCTTC.

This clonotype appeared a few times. The CDR3 DNA reads TGCGCCAGCAGTCGTGGACAGGGTTTCAACGAGCAGTACTTC. Residues: CASSRGQGFNEQYF. The chain employs TRBV5-1 and TRBJ2-7, with 8 bases matching TRBD1. CDR3 length: 14 residues. The junction had 9 bases not matched to a gene; V was cut back by 5 bases and J by 5 bases. The germline gives CDR1 SGHRS, CDR2 YFSETQ.

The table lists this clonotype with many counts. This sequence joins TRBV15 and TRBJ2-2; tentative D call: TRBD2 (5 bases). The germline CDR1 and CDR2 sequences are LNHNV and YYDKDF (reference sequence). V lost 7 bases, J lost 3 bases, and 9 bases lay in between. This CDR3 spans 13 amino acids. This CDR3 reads CATTKDYTGELFF. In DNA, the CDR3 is TGTGCCACCACCAAGGACTACACCGGGGAGCTGTTTTTT.

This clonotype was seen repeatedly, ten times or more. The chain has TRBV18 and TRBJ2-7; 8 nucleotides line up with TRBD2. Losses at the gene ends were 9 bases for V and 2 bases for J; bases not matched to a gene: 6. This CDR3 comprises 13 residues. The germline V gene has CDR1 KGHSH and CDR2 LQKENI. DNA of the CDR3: TGTGCCAGTCGAGCGGGAGAGACCTACGAGCAGTACTTC. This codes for CASRAGETYEQYF.

In DNA, the CDR3 is TGTGCCAGCAGTACAGAGAGCTCCTACGAGCAGTACTTC. Its translation: CASSTESSYEQYF. The gene calls are TRBV6-1 and TRBJ2-7, with D uncertain. Germline V gene data show CDR1 as MNHNS and CDR2 as SASEGT. This CDR3 has 13 residues. Trimming pared 5 bases from V and 0 bases from J, leaving 8 bases between.

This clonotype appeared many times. The CDR3 sequence: CASSSSAYYEQYF. The CDR3 DNA reads TGTGCCAGCAGCTCGAGCGCCTACTACGAGCAGTACTTC. This chain joins TRBV12-3 or TRBV12-4 and TRBJ2-7; D unresolved. V was trimmed by 6 bases and J by 3 bases, leaving 12 bases between them. CDR3 length: 13 amino acids.

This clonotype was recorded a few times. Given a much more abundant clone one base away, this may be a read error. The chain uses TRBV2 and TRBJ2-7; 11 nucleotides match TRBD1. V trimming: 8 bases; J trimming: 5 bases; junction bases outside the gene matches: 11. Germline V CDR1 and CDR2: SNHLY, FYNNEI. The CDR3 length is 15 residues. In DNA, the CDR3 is TGTGCCAGCGGATCCGCCGGGACAGGGGGGCACGAGCAGTACTTC. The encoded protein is CASGSAGTGGHEQYF.

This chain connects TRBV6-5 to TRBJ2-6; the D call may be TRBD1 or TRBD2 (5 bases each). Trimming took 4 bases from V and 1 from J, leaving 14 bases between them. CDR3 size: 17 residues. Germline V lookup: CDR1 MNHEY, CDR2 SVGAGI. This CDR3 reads CASSSPGRASGANVLTF. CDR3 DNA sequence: TGTGCCAGCAGTTCACCGGGGCGGGCTTCTGGGGCCAACGTCCTGACTTTC.

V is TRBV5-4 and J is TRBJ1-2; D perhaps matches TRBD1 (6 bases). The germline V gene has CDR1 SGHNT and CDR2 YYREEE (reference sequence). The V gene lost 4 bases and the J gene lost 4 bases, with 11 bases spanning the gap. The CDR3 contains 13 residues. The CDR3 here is CASSGRTAYGYTF. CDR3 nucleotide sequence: TGTGCCAGCAGCGGAAGGACAGCCTATGGCTACACCTTC.

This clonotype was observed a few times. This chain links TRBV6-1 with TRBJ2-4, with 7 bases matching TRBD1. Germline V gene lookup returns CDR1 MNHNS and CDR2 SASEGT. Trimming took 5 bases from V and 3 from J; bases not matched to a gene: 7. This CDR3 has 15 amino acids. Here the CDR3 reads CASSLADRFKNIQYF. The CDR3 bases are TGTGCCAGCAGTCTGGCGGACAGGTTCAAAAACATTCAGTACTTC.

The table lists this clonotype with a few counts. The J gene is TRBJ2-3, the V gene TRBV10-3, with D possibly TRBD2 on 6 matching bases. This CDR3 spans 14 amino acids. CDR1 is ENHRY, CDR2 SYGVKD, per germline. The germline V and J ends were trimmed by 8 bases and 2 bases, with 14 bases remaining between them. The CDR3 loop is CAIRPGLYTDTQYF. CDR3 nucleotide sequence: TGTGCCATCCGCCCGGGACTTTACACAGATACGCAGTATTTT.

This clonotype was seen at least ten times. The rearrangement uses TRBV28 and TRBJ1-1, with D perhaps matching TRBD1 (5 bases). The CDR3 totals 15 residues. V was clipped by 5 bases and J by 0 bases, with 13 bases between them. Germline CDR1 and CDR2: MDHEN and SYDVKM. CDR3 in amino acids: CASSRVGGLNTEAFF. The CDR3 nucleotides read TGTGCCAGCAGTCGGGTCGGGGGTTTGAACACTGAAGCTTTCTTT.

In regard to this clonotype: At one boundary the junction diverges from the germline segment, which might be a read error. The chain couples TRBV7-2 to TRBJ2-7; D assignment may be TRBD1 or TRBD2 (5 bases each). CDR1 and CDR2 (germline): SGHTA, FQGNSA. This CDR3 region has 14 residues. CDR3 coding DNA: TGTGCCAGCGGCTTAGCATCCGGGGACGACGAGCAGTACTTC. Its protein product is CASGLASGDDEQYF.

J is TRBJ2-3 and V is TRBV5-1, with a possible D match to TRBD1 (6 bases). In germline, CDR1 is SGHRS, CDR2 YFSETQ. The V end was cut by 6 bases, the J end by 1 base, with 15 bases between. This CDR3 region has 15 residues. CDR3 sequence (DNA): TGCGCCAGCATGAGGGGGTCTGGTCGCACAGATACGCAGTATTTT. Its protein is CASMRGSGRTDTQYF.